This TCR beta chain was recorded in a study of blood T cells in healthy people across ages. Extracted total RNA amounted to at least 6 micrograms for each sample. This clonotype was counted at least ten times. Then a second PCR, running about 6 to 11 cycles, was carried out with a sample-barcoded 5' primer and a J-beta primer mix. Each cDNA was tagged by a template-switch adaptor containing 12 random nucleotides. TCRdb itself ran the 5' RACE reads through MiXCR, one entry per CDR3 protein. There are some 860,000 distinct CDR3 sequences in the sample; just over 55% occur only once, and roughly 25% lies in the top ten. The CDR3 sequence is 13 residues long. Trimming took off 2 bases at V and 2 bases at J, with 7 bases between the two ends. Germline assignment: CDR1 MNHEY and CDR2 SVGAGI.

Source material: blood. The source is a man between 40 and 49 years old in good health. The V call is TRBV6-5, the J call TRBJ2-7; D remains unclear. In DNA form, the CDR3 reads TGTGCCAGCAGTTACACAACAACCTACGAGCAGTACTTC. Encoded protein: CASSYTTTYEQYF.